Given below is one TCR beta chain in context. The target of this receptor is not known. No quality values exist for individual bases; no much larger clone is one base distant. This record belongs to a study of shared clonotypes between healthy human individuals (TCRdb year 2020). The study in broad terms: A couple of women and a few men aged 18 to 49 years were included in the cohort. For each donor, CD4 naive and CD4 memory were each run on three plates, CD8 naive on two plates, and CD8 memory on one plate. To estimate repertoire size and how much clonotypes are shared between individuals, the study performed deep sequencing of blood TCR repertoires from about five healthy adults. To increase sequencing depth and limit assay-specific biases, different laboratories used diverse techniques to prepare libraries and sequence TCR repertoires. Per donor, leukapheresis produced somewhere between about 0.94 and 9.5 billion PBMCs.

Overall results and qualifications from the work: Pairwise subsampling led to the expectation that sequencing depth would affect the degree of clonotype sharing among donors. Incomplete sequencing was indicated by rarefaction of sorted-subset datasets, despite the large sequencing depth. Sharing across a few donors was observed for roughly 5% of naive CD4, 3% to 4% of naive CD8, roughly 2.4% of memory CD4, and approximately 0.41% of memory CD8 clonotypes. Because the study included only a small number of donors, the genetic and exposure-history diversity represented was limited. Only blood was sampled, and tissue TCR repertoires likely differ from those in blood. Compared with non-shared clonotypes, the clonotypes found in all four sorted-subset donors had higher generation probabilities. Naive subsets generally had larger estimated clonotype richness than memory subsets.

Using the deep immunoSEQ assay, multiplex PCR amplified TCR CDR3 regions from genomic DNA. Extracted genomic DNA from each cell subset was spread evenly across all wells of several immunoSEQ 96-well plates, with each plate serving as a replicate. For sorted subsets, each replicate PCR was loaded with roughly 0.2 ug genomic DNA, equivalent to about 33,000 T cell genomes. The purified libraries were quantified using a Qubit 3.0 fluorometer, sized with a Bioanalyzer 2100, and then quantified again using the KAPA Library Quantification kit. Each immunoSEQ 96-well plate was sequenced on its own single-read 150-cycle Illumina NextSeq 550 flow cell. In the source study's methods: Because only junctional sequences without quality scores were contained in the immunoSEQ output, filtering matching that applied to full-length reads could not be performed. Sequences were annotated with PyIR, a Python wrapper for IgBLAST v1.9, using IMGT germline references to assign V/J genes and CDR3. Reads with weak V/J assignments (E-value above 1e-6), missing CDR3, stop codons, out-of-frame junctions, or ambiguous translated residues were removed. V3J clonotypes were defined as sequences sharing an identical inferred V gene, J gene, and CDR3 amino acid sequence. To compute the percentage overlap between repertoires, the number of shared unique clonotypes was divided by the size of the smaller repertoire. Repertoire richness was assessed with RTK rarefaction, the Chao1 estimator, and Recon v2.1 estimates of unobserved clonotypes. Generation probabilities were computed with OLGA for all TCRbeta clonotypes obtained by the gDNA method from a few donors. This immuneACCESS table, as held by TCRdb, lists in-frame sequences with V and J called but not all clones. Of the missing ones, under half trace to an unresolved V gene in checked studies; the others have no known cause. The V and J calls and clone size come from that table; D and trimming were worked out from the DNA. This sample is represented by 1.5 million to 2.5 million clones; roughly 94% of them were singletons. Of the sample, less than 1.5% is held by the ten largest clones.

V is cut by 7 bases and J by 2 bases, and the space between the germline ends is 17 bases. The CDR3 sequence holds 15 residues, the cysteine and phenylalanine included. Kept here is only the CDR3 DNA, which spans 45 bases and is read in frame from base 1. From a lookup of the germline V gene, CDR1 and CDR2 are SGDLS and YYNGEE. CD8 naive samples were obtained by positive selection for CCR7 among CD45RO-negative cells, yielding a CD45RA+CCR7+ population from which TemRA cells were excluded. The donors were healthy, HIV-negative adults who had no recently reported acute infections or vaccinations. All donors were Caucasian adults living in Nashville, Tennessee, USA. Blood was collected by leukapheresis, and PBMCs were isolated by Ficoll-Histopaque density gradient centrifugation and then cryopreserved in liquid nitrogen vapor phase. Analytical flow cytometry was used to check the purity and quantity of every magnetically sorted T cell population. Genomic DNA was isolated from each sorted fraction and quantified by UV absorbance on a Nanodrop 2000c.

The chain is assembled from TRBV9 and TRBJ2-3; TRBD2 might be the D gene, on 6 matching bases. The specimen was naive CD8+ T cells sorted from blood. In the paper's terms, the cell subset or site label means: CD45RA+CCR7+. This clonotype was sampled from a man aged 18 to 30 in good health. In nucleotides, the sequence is TGTGCCAGCGGAGCGGGCGAGTGGGACACAGATACGCAGTATTTT. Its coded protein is CASGAGEWDTDTQYF.